This T cell receptor beta chain derives from a study of T cell responses to AZD1222 COVID-19 vaccine. Sequencing was performed with immunoSEQ multiplex PCR; in TCRdb, only in-frame clones are kept and a portion is missing. The sample yields some 69,000 clones, about four fifths seen once. CDR1 SEHNR and CDR2 FQNEAQ come from the germline V gene (reference sequence). The CDR3 loop spans 14 amino acids. V was clipped by 6 bases and J by 3 bases; unmatched bases: 3. This specimen was peripheral blood, taken 28 days after the second AZD1222 dose. The genes are TRBV7-9 and TRBJ2-2; TRBD2 matches at 8 bases. This TCR came from an adult who received the AZD1222 COVID-19 vaccine. CDR3 residues: CASSSGTHTGELFF. In DNA, the CDR3 is TGTGCCAGCAGTAGCGGGACACACACCGGGGAGCTGTTTTTT.